Reported below is one T cell receptor (delta chain). TCRdb assigns this DNA the protein of a much larger clone, which departs from its translation at residue 3; this likely reflects a read error, and the protein shown comes from translating the DNA. TCRdb reran clone calling via CATT on the multiplex PCR reads. The sample has 90,000 or so delta-chain clones, roughly 0.9% seen once. This sample stems from a study of γδ T cells in repeated Plasmodium falciparum infection. The TCR originated in a pool of human donors (malaria-infected and uninfected, not separated). Material: gamma-delta T cells from blood.

CDR3 sequence (DNA): TGTGCCCGTGACACCATTCTCCGCAAGGCCACCGATAAACTCATCTTT. Translation gives CARDTILRKATDKLIF. The V gene is TRDV2, the J gene TRDJ1; D uncertain. Here the J gene was assigned by germline matching of the DNA, as TCRdb has none. There are 16 residues in the CDR3. Germline lookup yields CDR1 GEAIGNYY and CDR2 EKD.